This entry describes one T cell receptor beta chain. TCRdb's copy holds only in-frame clones and misses some; the assay was immunoSEQ multiplex PCR. The profile shows some 64,000 clones, about 89% of them singletons. The data were taken from a study of OX40 agonist ivuxolimab in advanced cancers. Study context: Ivuxolimab is an agonistic anti-OX40 (CD134) antibody, and patients were treated with it.

Trimming at V came to 5 bases and at J to 10 bases, leaving 14 bases not matched to a gene. The CDR3 spans 15 residues. Germline CDR1 and CDR2: SGHVS and FNYEAQ. V gene TRBV7-6 combines with J gene TRBJ2-1; 7 nucleotides align to TRBD2. This sequence was found in an adult with an advanced solid tumor such as melanoma, head and neck, liver or kidney cancer. The starting material was CD4+ or CD8+ T cells sorted from blood, obtained in a trial of the OX40 agonist ivuxolimab. In DNA, the CDR3 is TGTGCCAGCAGCAAAGCTAGCGGACCCAATTCAGAGCAGTTCTTC. Encoded protein: CASSKASGPNSEQFF.